This T cell receptor (beta chain) was sequenced during a study of blood T cell repertoires in COVID-19. Across the whole study: Nucleic acid was either cDNA or gDNA, and it came from T cells, B-cell-depleted T cells, or PBMCs.

V shed 5 bases, J shed 7 bases, and the junction held 7 bases outside the gene matches. This CDR3 has 14 amino acids. Per germline, CDR1 SGHTA and CDR2 FQGTGA. Using immunoSEQ multiplex PCR, the repertoire was profiled, and TCRdb retains in-frame clones only, with some absent. The sample carries more than 200,000 clones, around nine tenths recorded once. The V and J genes are TRBV7-3 and TRBJ1-2, with TRBD1 identical over 10 bases. The TCR sequence derives from a middle-aged woman who had recovered from COVID-19. The sequenced material came from peripheral blood. The CDR3 reads CASSNRQGAFGYTF. The DNA for the CDR3 is TGTGCCAGCAGCAATCGACAGGGGGCCTTTGGCTACACCTTC.